This record looks at one T cell receptor beta chain sequence and its context. This sample was taken from a study of blood T cell repertoires in COVID-19. Method: immunoSEQ multiplex PCR; TCRdb's copy keeps in-frame clones and lacks some. In the table there are approximately 300,000 clones, around 92% of which are singletons. Germline V gives CDR1 SGHKS, CDR2 YYEKEE (reference sequence). With 5 bases clipped from V and 5 bases from J, the junction kept 15 bases outside the gene matches. The CDR3 has 16 residues. V and J are TRBV5-5 and TRBJ2-7; 8 bases align to TRBD1. The sequenced sample was PBMCs or T cells enriched from blood (not recorded which). The TCR originated in a woman aged 25 to 39 who had recovered from COVID-19. CDR3 residues: CASRRTGTSIWDEQYF. The CDR3 DNA is TGTGCCAGCAGACGGACAGGGACGTCCATATGGGACGAGCAGTACTTC.